This TCR beta chain was observed in a study of CXCR3-negative and CXCR3-positive naive CD8 T cells. Study findings and constraints: Comparably high diversity was seen in both naive subsets, and much lower diversity in memory CD8+ cells. Partial loss of CXCR3 expression followed cryopreservation; most assays used fresh PBMCs. Naive CXCR3-positive cells had TRB CDR3s more hydrophobic than those of CXCR3-negative naive cells.

CD45RO-CCR7+CD27+CD95- expression identified naive CD8+ T cells. The TRB libraries of cDNA were built by UMI-labeled 5' RACE. TCRdb reprocessed the 5' RACE reads and reports one entry per CDR3 protein, with no DNA. The sample's table shows tens of thousands of distinct CDR3 sequences. This clonotype registers medium-sized (0.01 to 0.1%) by frequency. The antigen remains undetermined. Per germline, CDR1 SGHTA and CDR2 FQGNSA. The CDR3 runs 15 residues. The chain recombines TRBV7-2 with TRBJ2-1; the D call of TRBD2 rests on TCRdb alone, since no DNA is present to check it. The receptor comes from a human donor in good health. Some clones in this sample may be carry-over from other donors' samples. The source material was naive CXCR3- CD8+ T cells from blood. Subset here: CD45RO-CCR7+CD27+CD95- naive CD8+ T cells lacking CXCR3 (TNR3-). CDR3 loop: CASSLGAGPYNEQFF.